This TCR beta chain comes out of a study of graft-versus-host responses after intestinal transplantation. TCRdb's table, derived via immunoSEQ multiplex PCR, lists solely in-frame clones and lacks some. The sample consists of roughly 120,000 clones, roughly 93% of them appearing once. On this clone: The antigen is unknown.

This CDR3 is built from 15 residues. Germline loops: CDR1 SGHRS, CDR2 YFSETQ. V was clipped by 0 bases and J by 4 bases; unmatched bases: 2. The TCR sequence derives from a human donor who was the organ donor for an intestinal transplant. V gene TRBV5-1 combines with J gene TRBJ2-1, with 9 bases identical to TRBD1. The sequenced sample was unstimulated CD8+ T cells sorted from spleen or lymph node cells, obtained before transplant. The CDR3 here is CASSLAGTGYNEQFF. CDR3 sequence (DNA): TGCGCCAGCAGCTTGGCTGGGACAGGGTACAATGAGCAGTTCTTC. Complete variable domain (other parts from reference TRBV5-1 and TRBJ2-1): KAGVTQTPRYLIKTRGQQVTLSCSPISGHRSVSWYQQTPGQGLQFLFEYFSETQRNKGNFPGRFSGRQFSNSRSEMNVSTLELGDSALYLCASSLAGTGYNEQFFGPGTRLTVL.